The T cell receptor beta chain under discussion was sequenced for a study of vaccination and CD4 T cells after COVID-19. Study overall: Convalescent patients, a few in number, were sampled at day 14 and days 161 to 241 post-vaccination. The cells in question were stimulated using overlapping spike peptides derived from SARS-CoV-2, HCoV-NL63, HCoV-OC43 and HCoV-229E.

V was clipped by 5 bases and J by 5 bases; unmatched bases: 8. The germline gives CDR1 SGHTA, CDR2 FQGNSA. The CDR3 runs 14 residues. Sequenced with the Oncomine TCR Beta short-read assay was DNA taken from cultured CD4+ T cells. TCRdb used MiXCR to reprocess the PCR reads, holding one entry per CDR3 protein. The sample yields 15,000 to 20,000 distinct CDR3 sequences, roughly half seen once. A note on this clonotype: Its antigen is unidentified.

Noted time point: late sampling 161 to 241 days after vaccination in a few convalescent patients. As to treatment: approximately 9-day PBMC culture with coronavirus spike peptide pools or control peptides (ViraFEST assay). The sequencing used CD4+ T cells from blood, cultured in vitro, collected about 7 months after SARS-CoV-2 vaccination. The genes are TRBV7-2 and TRBJ1-2; TRBD1 aligns across 7 bases. The source of this sequence is a human donor who had recovered from COVID-19. The CDR3: CASSPQTGSYGYTF. The CDR3 nucleotides read TGTGCCAGCAGCCCACAGACAGGGAGTTATGGCTACACCTTC.